This paragraph reports one T cell receptor beta chain. Following RNA extraction, reverse transcription yielded cDNA that acted as the sequencing template. Here immunoSEQ multiplex PCR was the method, and the copy in TCRdb shows in-frame clones only, minus some. The sample holds approximately 140,000 clones, 75% to 90% seen once. These data are taken from a study of CD8+ T cells in alopecia areata. For the study at large: Treated patients were given oral tofacitinib, which was dosed at 5 to 10 mg twice daily.

Germline assignment: CDR1 MNHEY and CDR2 SMNVEV (reference sequence). Trimming removed 5 bases at V and 1 base at J, with 11 bases between. The CDR3 extends over 15 amino acids. This sample comprised CD8+ T cells sorted from blood, obtained at week 0. J is TRBJ2-2 and V is TRBV27, with D unresolved. The receptor's source is a human donor with alopecia areata. The CDR3 sequence is CASSIGPMNTGELFF. The CDR3 coding sequence is TGTGCCAGCAGTATCGGACCGATGAACACCGGGGAGCTGTTTTTT.